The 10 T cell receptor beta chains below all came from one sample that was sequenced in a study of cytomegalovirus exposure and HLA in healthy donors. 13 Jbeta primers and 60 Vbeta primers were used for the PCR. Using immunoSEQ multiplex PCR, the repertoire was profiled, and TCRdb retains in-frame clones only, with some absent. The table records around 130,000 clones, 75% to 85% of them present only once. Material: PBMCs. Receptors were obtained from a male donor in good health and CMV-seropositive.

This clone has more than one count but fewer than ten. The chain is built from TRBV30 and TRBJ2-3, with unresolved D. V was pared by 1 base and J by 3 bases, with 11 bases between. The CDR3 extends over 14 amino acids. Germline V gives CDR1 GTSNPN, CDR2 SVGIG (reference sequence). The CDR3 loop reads CAWSASSETDTQYF. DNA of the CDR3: TGTGCCTGGAGTGCCTCTTCGGAGACAGATACGCAGTATTTT.

The CDR3 coding sequence is TGTGCCAGCAGCCAGGTGGTCGGCAGTAATTCACCCCTCCACTTT. Translation gives CASSQVVGSNSPLHF. V usage is TRBV7-6 and J usage is TRBJ1-6; D uncertain. V was cut by 5 bases and J by 6 bases, with 14 bases left in between. CDR1 and CDR2 from the germline V gene are SGHVS and FNYEAQ. The CDR3 is 15 residues long.

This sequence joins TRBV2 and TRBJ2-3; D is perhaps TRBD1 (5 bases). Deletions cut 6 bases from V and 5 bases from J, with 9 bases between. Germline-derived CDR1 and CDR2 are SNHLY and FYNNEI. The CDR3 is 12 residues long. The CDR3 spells CASRERGDTQYF. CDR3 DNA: TGTGCCAGCAGGGAAAGGGGAGATACGCAGTATTTT.

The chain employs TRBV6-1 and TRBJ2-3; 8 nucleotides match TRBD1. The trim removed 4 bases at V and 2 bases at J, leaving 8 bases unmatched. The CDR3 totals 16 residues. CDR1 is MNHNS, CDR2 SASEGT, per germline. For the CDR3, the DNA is TGTGCCAGCAGTGGAACCGGGACAGGAGACACAGATACGCAGTATTTT. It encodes CASSGTGTGDTDTQYF.

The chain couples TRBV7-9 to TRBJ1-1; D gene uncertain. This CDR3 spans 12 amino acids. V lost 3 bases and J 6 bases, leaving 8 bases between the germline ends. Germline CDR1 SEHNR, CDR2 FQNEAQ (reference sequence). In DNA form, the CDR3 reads TGTGCCAGCAGCTTTTTAAACTCTGAAGCTTTCTTT. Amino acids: CASSFLNSEAFF.

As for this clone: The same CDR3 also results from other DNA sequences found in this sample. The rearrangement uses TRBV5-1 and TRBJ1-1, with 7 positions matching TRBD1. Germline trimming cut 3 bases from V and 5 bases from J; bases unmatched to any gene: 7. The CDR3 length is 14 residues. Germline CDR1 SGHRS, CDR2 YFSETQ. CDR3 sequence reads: CASSSRQGNTEAFF. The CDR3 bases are TGCGCCAGCAGCTCTAGACAGGGTAATACTGAAGCTTTCTTT.

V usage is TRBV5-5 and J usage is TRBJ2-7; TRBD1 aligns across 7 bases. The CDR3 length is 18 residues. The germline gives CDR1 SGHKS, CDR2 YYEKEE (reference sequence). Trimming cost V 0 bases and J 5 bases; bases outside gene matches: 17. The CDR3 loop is CASSLADFVGQVGHEQYF. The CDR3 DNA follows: TGTGCCAGCAGCTTGGCCGATTTTGTAGGACAGGTCGGCCACGAGCAGTACTTC.

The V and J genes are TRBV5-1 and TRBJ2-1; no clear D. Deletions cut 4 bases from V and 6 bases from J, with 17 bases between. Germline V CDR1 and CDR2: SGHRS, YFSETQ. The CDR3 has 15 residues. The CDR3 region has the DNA TGCGCCAGCAGCCTGATGGATCCTAGAAGCAATGAGCAGTTCTTC. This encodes CASSLMDPRSNEQFF.

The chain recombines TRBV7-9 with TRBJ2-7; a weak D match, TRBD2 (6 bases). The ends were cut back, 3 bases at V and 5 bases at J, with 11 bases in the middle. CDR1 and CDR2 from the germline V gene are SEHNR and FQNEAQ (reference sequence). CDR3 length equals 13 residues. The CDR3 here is CASSFRRGHEQYF. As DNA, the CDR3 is TGTGCCAGCAGCTTCCGGAGGGGCCACGAGCAGTACTTC.

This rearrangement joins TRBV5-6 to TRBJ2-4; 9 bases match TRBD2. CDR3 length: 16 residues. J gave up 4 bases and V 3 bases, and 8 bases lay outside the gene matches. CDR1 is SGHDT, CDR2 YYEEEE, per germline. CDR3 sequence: CASSSLAGERKNIQYF. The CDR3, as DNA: TGTGCCAGCAGCTCATTAGCGGGAGAAAGGAAAAACATTCAGTACTTC.